A single sample is the source of the 25 T cell receptor beta chains below, sequenced in a study of T-cell reconstitution after alpha-beta-depleted transplantation in children. Preparation of the TCRbeta library was carried out with unique molecular identifiers. TCRdb reanalysed the PCR reads using MiXCR and keeps one entry per CDR3 protein. The sample has roughly 250,000 distinct CDR3 sequences, less than 9% seen once; the top ten hold almost 6.5%. The sequences come from PBMCs, mostly from graft donor cells, collected 180 days after TCRalphabeta/CD19-depleted stem cell transplant. The receptors originated from a male patient younger than 18 who had a stem cell transplant for acute lymphoblastic leukemia, so the T cells may come from the graft donor.

This clonotype was counted ten times or more. This chain uses TRBV18 with TRBJ2-7; D assignment may be TRBD1 or TRBD2 (5 bases each). Trimming took off 2 bases at V and 6 bases at J, with 17 bases between the two ends. Looked up from germline, CDR1 is KGHSH and CDR2 is LQKENI. CDR3 length: 15 amino acids. This CDR3 is CASSPIGASLIEQYF. As DNA, the CDR3 is TGTGCCAGCTCACCAATCGGGGCGTCCCTTATCGAGCAGTACTTC.

The rearrangement joins TRBV7-6 to TRBJ2-2; 11 nucleotides agree with TRBD2. Per germline, CDR1 SGHVS and CDR2 FNYEAQ. CDR3 size: 18 residues. V trimming: 5 bases; J trimming: 4 bases; junction bases outside the gene matches: 12. The CDR3 DNA reads as TGTGCCAGCAGCAACCGGCCGACTAGCGGGACGATCACCGGGGAGCTGTTTTTT. Translating gives CASSNRPTSGTITGELFF.

In its sample, this clonotype was seen many times. V is TRBV7-2 and J is TRBJ2-1, with 10 bases lining up with TRBD2. V dropped 0 bases and J dropped 7; count of bases not matched to a gene: 6. The CDR3 sequence is 16 residues long. The germline V gene encodes CDR1 SGHTA and CDR2 FQGNSA. The CDR3: CASSLAGLAVENEQFF. CDR3 DNA sequence: TGTGCCAGCAGCTTAGCCGGACTAGCGGTTGAAAATGAGCAGTTCTTC.

The table lists this clonotype with many counts. The chain is built from TRBV10-3 and TRBJ1-5, with unresolved D. V was shortened by 0 bases and J by 4 bases, with 7 bases between the two germline ends. CDR3 length: 14 amino acids. Germline V gene data show CDR1 as ENHRY and CDR2 as SYGVKD. The CDR3 DNA reads as TGTGCCATCAGTGAGTCGTTAGGGAATCAGCCCCAGCATTTT. Translation: CAISESLGNQPQHF.

This clonotype was recorded at least ten times. This chain joins TRBV27 and TRBJ2-7; D is unclear. This CDR3 region has 13 residues. Germline CDR1 reads MNHEY; CDR2 reads SMNVEV (reference sequence). V was cut by 2 bases and J by 1 base, with 6 bases left in between. CDR3 coding DNA: TGTGCCAGCAGTTTAGCGGCGTCCTACGAGCAGTACTTC. Residues: CASSLAASYEQYF.

In its sample, this clonotype was seen many times. The chain joins TRBV27 to TRBJ1-2; D remains ambiguous. Trimming stripped 6 bases from V and 4 bases from J, with 12 bases between. This CDR3 contains 13 residues. Germline CDR1 MNHEY, CDR2 SMNVEV (reference sequence). This CDR3 is CASSQHGGYGYTF. CDR3 bases: TGTGCCAGCAGCCAGCACGGTGGCTATGGCTACACCTTC.

This clonotype has just one count. A much larger clone sits a single nucleotide away, making a read error possible. The chain recombines TRBV6-2 or TRBV6-3 with TRBJ2-5, with D perhaps assigned TRBD1 or TRBD2 (5 bases each). The CDR3 is 15 residues long. V shed 7 bases and J shed 3 bases, with 18 bases lying between them. The germline CDR1 and CDR2 sequences are MNHEY and SVGEGT. The CDR3 nucleotides read TGTGCCAGCAATAAAGGGGACGGGGAAGAAGAGACCCAGTACTTC. Amino acid sequence: CASNKGDGEEETQYF.

This clonotype was seen at least ten times. The chain uses TRBV5-1 and TRBJ2-2; unclear D gene. CDR3 length: 11 amino acids. V lost 2 bases to trimming and J lost 7 bases, with 3 bases between them. Germline loops: CDR1 SGHRS, CDR2 YFSETQ. This CDR3 is CASSFNGELFF. The CDR3 region has the DNA TGCGCCAGCAGCTTTAACGGGGAGCTGTTTTTT. The variable domain in full, completed from reference TRBV5-1 and TRBJ2-2, reads KAGVTQTPRYLIKTRGQQVTLSCSPISGHRSVSWYQQTPGQGLQFLFEYFSETQRNKGNFPGRFSGRQFSNSRSEMNVSTLELGDSALYLCASSFNGELFFGEGSRLTVL.

This clonotype has ten or more counts. This chain joins TRBV29-1 and TRBJ2-1; 7 nucleotides align to TRBD2. After removal of 5 bases from V and 6 bases from J, the junction contained 10 bases not matched to a gene. The CDR3 covers 14 residues. Germline V gene data show CDR1 as SQVTM and CDR2 as ANQGSEA. The CDR3 loop reads CSVYGLGGINEQFF. CDR3 nucleotide sequence: TGCAGCGTTTACGGACTAGGAGGTATCAATGAGCAGTTCTTC.

This clonotype was observed at least ten times. The chain couples TRBV6-2 or TRBV6-3 to TRBJ2-1; TRBD2 agrees at 10 bases. J was trimmed by 4 bases and V by 6 bases; bases with no gene match: 12. There are 17 residues in the CDR3. Germline lookup yields CDR1 MNHEY and CDR2 SVGEGT. The CDR3 sequence is CASSPISGGLPYNEQFF. Written as DNA, the CDR3 is TGTGCCAGCAGCCCCATTAGCGGGGGGCTCCCATACAATGAGCAGTTCTTC.

As to this clonotype: This may be a read error, as it is one base from a much larger clone. Since no conserved phenylalanine or tryptophan closes the CDR3, a read error is the likely cause. CDR3: CASSSDRGAVETQYL. Written as DNA, the CDR3 is TGTGCCAGCAGTTCTGACAGGGGAGCAGTAGAGACCCAGTACCTC. The gene calls are TRBV12-3 or TRBV12-4 and TRBJ2-5, with TRBD1 matching over 8 bases. With 4 bases clipped from V and 4 bases from J, the junction kept 8 bases outside the gene matches. The CDR3 has 15 amino acids.

As regards this clonotype: A much more abundant neighbour one base away suggests this may be a read error. The chain has TRBV7-3 and TRBJ2-1, with D unresolved. Germline V gene sequence: CDR1 SGHTA, CDR2 FQGTGA. V was shortened by 5 bases and J by 7 bases, with 15 bases between the two germline ends. This CDR3 is built from 14 residues. As DNA, the CDR3 is TGTGCCAGCAGCCTGACGCGGAATGAAAATGAGCAGTTCTTC. Amino acid sequence: CASSLTRNENEQFF.

There are many counts of this clonotype. The rearrangement uses TRBV27 and TRBJ2-4; 11 bases are a match to TRBD2. Germline CDR1 is MNHEY and CDR2 is SMNVEV (reference sequence). The CDR3 covers 17 residues. Unmatched junction bases numbered 3, after V lost 2 bases and J lost 0 bases. CDR3 residues: CASSLTSGGIAKNIQYF. In nucleotides, the CDR3 is TGTGCCAGCAGTTTAACTAGCGGGGGAATAGCCAAAAACATTCAGTACTTC.

This clonotype was detected many times. The V and J genes are TRBV11-2 and TRBJ2-2; TRBD2 agrees at 7 bases. V was clipped by 1 base and J by 1 base; unmatched bases: 6. Germline V gives CDR1 SGHAT, CDR2 FQNNGV. The CDR3 spans 17 residues. This CDR3 reads CASSLGWGGMNTGELFF. The CDR3 DNA sequence: TGTGCCAGCAGCTTAGGGTGGGGGGGGATGAACACCGGGGAGCTGTTTTTT.

With regard to this clonotype: Just one base apart from a much larger clone, this may be a read error. This likely comes from a read error, as the CDR3 has no conserved phenylalanine or tryptophan at its end. The CDR3 region has the DNA TGTGCCAGCAGCCCGAGCGGGAGAAACCTAGGGGGAGAGACCCAGTACTCC. Translation: CASSPSGRNLGGETQYS. The V call is TRBV7-8, the J call TRBJ2-5, with 8 positions matching TRBD2. The germline V gene encodes CDR1 SGHVS and CDR2 FQNEAQ. The CDR3 consists of 17 residues. V trimming: 5 bases; J trimming: 4 bases; junction bases outside the gene matches: 15.

This clonotype was counted ten times or more. The rearrangement joins TRBV11-1 to TRBJ2-3; D unresolved. The CDR3 is 14 amino acids. Per the germline V gene, CDR1 is SGHAT and CDR2 is FQDESV (reference sequence). Deletions cut 5 bases from V and 2 bases from J, with 11 bases between. CDR3 loop: CASSPRALTDTQYF. CDR3 sequence (DNA): TGTGCCAGCAGCCCCCGAGCCCTCACAGATACGCAGTATTTT.

Of note for this clonotype: This may arise from a read error, as a much more abundant clone is one base away. This rearrangement joins TRBV4-1 to TRBJ2-5; the D gene is possibly TRBD2 (6 bases). Trimming pared 0 bases from V and 2 bases from J, leaving 16 bases between. Germline values: CDR1 MGHRA, CDR2 YSYEKL. CDR3 size: 17 residues. The chain's CDR3 is CASSQEGPQRAQETQYF. The CDR3 DNA sequence: TGCGCCAGCAGCCAAGAAGGTCCTCAGCGGGCGCAAGAGACCCAGTACTTC.

This clonotype came up many times. The genes are TRBV6-1 and TRBJ2-1; 7 bases are shared with TRBD1. The CDR3 loop spans 15 amino acids. V was pared by 6 bases and J by 4 bases, with 9 bases of the junction left unmatched. The germline V gene has CDR1 MNHNS and CDR2 SASEGT. The CDR3: CASSNDPGQYNEQFF. The CDR3 DNA follows: TGTGCCAGCAGCAACGACCCGGGACAGTACAATGAGCAGTTCTTC.

This clonotype was counted at least ten times. The chain is built from TRBV10-3 and TRBJ2-3, with 9 bases fitting TRBD1. CDR3 length: 13 amino acids. Germline V gene sequence: CDR1 ENHRY, CDR2 SYGVKD. Trimming cost V 10 bases and J 0 bases; bases outside gene matches: 2. The CDR3 DNA sequence: TGTGCCACCGGGACAGGGAGCACAGATACGCAGTATTTT. Protein: CATGTGSTDTQYF.

This clonotype was picked up many times. The rearrangement uses TRBV4-3 and TRBJ2-2; perhaps TRBD1 as D (6 bases). Per germline, CDR1 LGHNA and CDR2 YSLEER. Trimming pared 0 bases from V and 0 bases from J, leaving 17 bases between. CDR3 length: 19 residues. This CDR3 is CASSQDRARGYANTGELFF. The CDR3 DNA sequence: TGCGCCAGCAGCCAAGATCGGGCCAGGGGATACGCGAACACCGGGGAGCTGTTTTTT.

This clonotype was observed a few times. The chain employs TRBV6-5 and TRBJ2-7; 10 bases map to TRBD1. V lost 0 bases to trimming and J lost 4 bases; unmatched junction nucleotides: 6. This CDR3 spans 16 amino acids. In germline, CDR1 is MNHEY, CDR2 SVGAGI. This CDR3 reads CASSYSLRTGGYEQYF. The CDR3 DNA reads TGTGCCAGCAGTTACTCCCTCCGGACAGGGGGTTACGAGCAGTACTTC.

This clonotype was counted ten times or more. V gene TRBV5-1 combines with J gene TRBJ1-2; D gene uncertain. V was clipped by 0 bases and J by 7 bases, with 7 bases between them. The CDR3 contains 12 residues. Germline loops: CDR1 SGHRS, CDR2 YFSETQ. CDR3: CASSLERFGYTF. CDR3 DNA sequence: TGCGCCAGCAGCTTGGAACGGTTTGGCTACACCTTC.

With respect to this clonotype: A much more abundant neighbour one base away suggests this may be a read error. The V and J genes are TRBV24-1 and TRBJ2-1; D gene ambiguous. Germline-derived CDR1 and CDR2 are KGHDR and SFDVKD. This CDR3 is built from 13 residues. As DNA, the CDR3 is TGTGCCACCAGTGCATCGGTGAACAATGAGCATTTCTTC. Amino acid sequence: CATSASVNNEHFF.

This clonotype was counted many times. V gene TRBV6-1 combines with J gene TRBJ2-3; 12 bases agree with TRBD2. The CDR3 spans 15 residues. CDR1 and CDR2 (germline): MNHNS, SASEGT. J was trimmed by 5 bases and V by 0 bases; bases with no gene match: 0. This chain's CDR3 is CASSEATSGRDTQYF. The CDR3, as DNA: TGTGCCAGCAGTGAAGCGACTAGCGGGAGAGATACGCAGTATTTT.

The rearrangement links TRBV11-3 to TRBJ2-7; D not resolved. The CDR3 contains 17 residues. V was shortened by 2 bases and J by 4 bases, with 21 bases between the two germline ends. CDR1 and CDR2 from the germline V gene are SGHNT and YENEEA. CDR3 protein: CASSLPPIEDPTYEQYF. The CDR3 DNA is TGTGCCAGCAGCTTACCCCCGATTGAGGATCCGACTTACGAGCAGTACTTC.